This passage covers 3 T cell receptor beta chains from one sample sequenced in a study of cytomegalovirus exposure and HLA in healthy donors. The PCR had 60 Vbeta and 13 Jbeta primers. TCRdb's table, derived via immunoSEQ multiplex PCR, lists solely in-frame clones and lacks some. The profile shows around 130,000 clones, around 8.5% of them singletons. Material: PBMCs. The origin of the receptors is a man aged 40-50 years in good health and CMV-seronegative.

The chain has TRBV30 and TRBJ2-5, with 8 bases fitting TRBD2. This CDR3 is 14 amino acids long. V was clipped by 3 bases and J by 4 bases; unmatched bases: 7. The V gene's germline CDR1 is GTSNPN and CDR2 SVGIG (reference sequence). The CDR3 nucleotides are TGTGCCTGGAGGGGACGGGGGGGCCTAGAGACCCAGTACTTC. Amino acids: CAWRGRGGLETQYF. Supplemented by reference TRBV30 and TRBJ2-5, the full variable domain reads SQTIHQWPATLVQPVGSPLSLECTVEGTSNPNLYWYRQAAGRGLQLLFYSVGIGQISSEVPQNLSASRPQDRQFILSSKKLLLSDSGFYLCAWRGRGGLETQYFGPGTRLLVL.

The table lists this clone with many counts. This chain uses TRBV7-9 with TRBJ2-2; TRBD1 is a possible D gene (6 bases). Trimming stripped 5 bases from V and 9 bases from J, with 16 bases between. The CDR3 totals 14 residues. Per germline, CDR1 SEHNR and CDR2 FQNEAQ (reference sequence). The DNA of the CDR3 is TGTGCCAGCAGCCCTGCCATCACAGGGAGGGAGCTGTTTTTT. Translating it yields CASSPAITGRELFF.

The V call is TRBV5-4, the J call TRBJ2-2; 12 bases are a match to TRBD2. CDR3 length equals 14 residues. Germline values: CDR1 SGHNT, CDR2 YYREEE (reference sequence). V shed 6 bases, J shed 5 bases, and the junction held 2 bases outside the gene matches. CDR3 DNA: TGTGCCAGCACCGGACTAGCGGGGACCGGGGAGCTGTTTTTT. It specifies CASTGLAGTGELFF.